The sequence of this T cell receptor (beta chain) was determined in a study of cytotoxic CD8 clonotypes in ibrutinib-treated CLL (dated by TCRdb to about 2021). Notes on the research overall: The cohort had 11 relapsed/refractory and approximately 15 treatment-naive patients; 17 were IGHV unmutated. Partial responses were observed in 24 patients and complete responses in 2; after a median follow-up of roughly 72 months, remission was maintained in 14 patients and progression was observed in approximately twelve. Response samples were obtained after a median of approximately twelve months of treatment, with a range of roughly 6 to 40 months. On average, each sample had about 250,000 productive templates and more than 75,000 productive rearrangements. Of the 86 people in the trial, about 27 had longitudinal samples available. Cryopreserved peripheral blood mononuclear cells were obtained before treatment, at response, and at either sustained remission or disease progression. Every sample from remission and from progressive disease was obtained while the patients were still on ibrutinib.

The goal of deep resolution MiSeq sequencing was a depth between 1 in 1 million and 1 in 200,000 T cells, and coverage averaged 10x per clonotype. The immunoSEQ hsTCRB Kit was used to generate the TCR beta libraries. Concerning the study's data processing: Data were analyzed with ImmunoSEQ Data Assistant and ImmunoSEQ Analyzer, with V, D and J genes assigned per IMGT definitions. Clonality was computed as one minus normalized Shannon entropy of productive rearrangement frequencies, ranging from 0 to 1. Only overrepresented clonotypes making up at least 0.05% of the repertoire of each patient were included in the public clonotype analysis. Thirteen repertoires from age-matched healthy donors, obtained from immuneACCESS, served as clonality controls. Imported from immuneACCESS, the table was reduced by TCRdb to in-frame sequences with V and J called. These copies leave out some clones; in studies compared against another copy, an unresolved V gene accounts for under half, and the cause of the remainder is not known. The V and J calls and clone size are taken from that table; D and trimming were inferred from the DNA. The sample data list approximately 92,000 clones, and roughly four fifths of these were observed just once. The top ten clones comprise approximately 25% of the sample.

Concerning this clone: The target of this receptor is not known. Base-call qualities are not available, and no considerably larger clone is one nucleotide away.

Deletion took 0 bases off V and 4 bases off J, with a span of 15 bases between the germline ends. From cysteine to phenylalanine, the CDR3 is 16 amino acids long. Just CDR3 DNA is preserved here, 48 bases in frame from base 1. CDR1 and CDR2 (MGHRA, YSYEKL) derive from the germline V gene. Study-wide findings and limitations: Clonality increased at ibrutinib response, stayed stable in sustained remission, and fell back toward baseline at progression. Baseline clonality was found to be higher than that of age-matched healthy donors and was strongly correlated with circulating CD8+ T-cell counts. Sustained-remission and progressing patients did not have matched sampling times, and lymph node repertoires were not examined. Public clonotypes were rare and either shrank or stayed stable during treatment, and the rise in clonality at ibrutinib response reflected expansion of private clonotypes.

The time point label for this specimen denotes: approximately 2 years on ibrutinib. Roughly 2.2 micrograms of genomic DNA were extracted from cryopreserved PBMCs for TCR beta library preparation. High-throughput TCR beta sequencing was performed on longitudinal blood samples from CLL patients receiving ibrutinib monotherapy. The patients were enrolled in a single-center, open-label phase 2 trial of ibrutinib monotherapy. This clonotype was obtained from a human donor with chronic lymphocytic leukemia. The chain employs TRBV4-1 and TRBJ1-2; there is no confident call for the D gene. The sequencing here drew on PBMCs, taken after 24 months of ibrutinib treatment. The nucleotides are TGCGCCAGCAGCCAAGACCCCAGCGGAGGGATCTATGGCTACACCTTC. This is translated as CASSQDPSGGIYGYTF.